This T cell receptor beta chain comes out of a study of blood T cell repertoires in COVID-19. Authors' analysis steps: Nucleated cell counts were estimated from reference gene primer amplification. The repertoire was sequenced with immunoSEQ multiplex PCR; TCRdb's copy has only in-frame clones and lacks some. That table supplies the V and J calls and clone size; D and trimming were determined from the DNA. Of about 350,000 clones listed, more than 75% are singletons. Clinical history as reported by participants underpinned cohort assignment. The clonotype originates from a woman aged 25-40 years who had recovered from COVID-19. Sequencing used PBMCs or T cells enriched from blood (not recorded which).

CDR3 residues: CASSPTPGAVNTEAFF. The CDR3 DNA sequence: TGCGCCAGCAGCCCAACCCCAGGGGCCGTGAACACTGAAGCTTTCTTT. The rearrangement links TRBV5-1 to TRBJ1-1, with a tentative D call TRBD1 (6 bases). This CDR3 has 16 residues. Germline V gene data show CDR1 as SGHRS and CDR2 as YFSETQ. The V end lost 4 bases, the J end lost 0 bases, and 16 bases lay between the germline ends.